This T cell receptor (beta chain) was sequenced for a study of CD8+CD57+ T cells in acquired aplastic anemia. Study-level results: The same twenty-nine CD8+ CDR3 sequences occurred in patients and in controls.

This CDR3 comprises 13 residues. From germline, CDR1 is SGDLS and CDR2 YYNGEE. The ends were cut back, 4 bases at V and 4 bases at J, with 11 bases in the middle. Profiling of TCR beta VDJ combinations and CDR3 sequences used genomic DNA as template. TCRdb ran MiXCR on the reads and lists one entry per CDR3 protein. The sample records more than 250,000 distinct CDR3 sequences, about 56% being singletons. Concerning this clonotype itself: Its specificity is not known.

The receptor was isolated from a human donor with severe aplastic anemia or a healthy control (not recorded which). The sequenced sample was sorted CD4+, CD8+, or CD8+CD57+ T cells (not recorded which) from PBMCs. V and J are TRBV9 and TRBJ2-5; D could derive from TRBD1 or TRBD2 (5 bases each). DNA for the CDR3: TGTGCCAGCAGCAGAGGGGTTGGAGAGACCCAGTACTTC. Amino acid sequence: CASSRGVGETQYF.